The 8 T cell receptor beta chains below come from one sample, sequenced in a study of blood T cell repertoires in COVID-19. TCRdb's copy holds only in-frame clones and misses some; the assay was immunoSEQ multiplex PCR. Among 60,000 to 80,000 clones listed, about nine tenths were seen once. The source material was peripheral blood. Every receptor here comes from a woman of 80 years or more with acute or convalescent COVID-19.

The table lists this clone with a few counts. CDR3 amino acids: CASSLRTGEVEKLFF. CDR3 coding DNA: TGTGCCAGCAGTCTCCGGACAGGGGAGGTTGAAAAACTGTTTTTT. The gene calls are TRBV11-2 and TRBJ1-4, with TRBD1 matching 9 bases. Germline trimming cut 6 bases from V and 7 bases from J; bases unmatched to any gene: 9. Germline V gene data show CDR1 as SGHAT and CDR2 as FQNNGV. This CDR3 has 15 amino acids.

V is TRBV19 and J is TRBJ1-5, with D uncertain. The V gene lost 2 bases and the J gene lost 3 bases, with 8 bases spanning the gap. The V gene's germline CDR1 is LNHDA and CDR2 SQIVND (reference sequence). The CDR3 contains 14 residues. The CDR3 nucleotides read TGTGCCAGTAGTATACGAGGGAACAATCAGCCCCAGCATTTT. Residues: CASSIRGNNQPQHF.

This clone was counted a single time. This chain connects TRBV24-1 to TRBJ2-7, with D maybe TRBD1 (5 bases). This CDR3 region has 12 residues. Per germline, CDR1 KGHDR and CDR2 SFDVKD. V lost 1 base to trimming and J lost 8 bases, with 8 bases between them. CDR3 coding DNA: TGTGCCACCAGTGATTTCAAGGGGCAGCAGTACTTC. Its translation is CATSDFKGQQYF.

V gene TRBV4-2 combines with J gene TRBJ1-1; no clear D gene. Trimming removed 0 bases at V and 0 bases at J, with 11 bases between. The CDR3 length is 16 residues. Germline V CDR1 and CDR2: LGHNA, YNFKEQ. CDR3 nucleotide sequence: TGTGCCAGCAGCCAAGATAGTGGGAGATTGAACACTGAAGCTTTCTTT. Translated: CASSQDSGRLNTEAFF.

This rearrangement joins TRBV27 to TRBJ1-6, with D possibly TRBD1 on 5 matching bases. CDR3 size: 15 residues. V gave up 3 bases and J gave up 1 base, with 7 bases separating them. The germline V gene has CDR1 MNHEY and CDR2 SMNVEV (reference sequence). CDR3 loop: CASSFSGSYNSPLHF. CDR3 DNA: TGTGCCAGCAGTTTTTCAGGGTCCTATAATTCACCCCTCCACTTT.

This chain connects TRBV3-1 (or the pseudogene TRBV3-2) to TRBJ2-3; 7 bases map to TRBD2. CDR3 length: 16 residues. Germline V CDR1 and CDR2: LGHDT, YNNKEL (reference sequence). The ends lost 3 bases at V and 0 bases at J; junction bases unmatched: 6. The chain's CDR3 is CASSQRLATSTDTQYF. CDR3 coding DNA: TGTGCCAGCAGCCAGAGACTAGCTACGAGCACAGATACGCAGTATTTT.

This chain uses TRBV25-1 with TRBJ2-7, with D possibly matching TRBD1 (5 bases). V was shortened by 5 bases and J by 6 bases, with 11 bases between the two germline ends. Germline V gene sequence: CDR1 MGHDK, CDR2 SYGVNS. This CDR3 spans 12 amino acids. DNA for the CDR3: TGTGCCAGCAGTTCATCAACAGGCGAGCAGTACTTC. As protein: CASSSSTGEQYF.

The chain carries TRBV28 and TRBJ2-3; TRBD1 matches at 11 bases. The CDR3 is made up of 14 amino acids. CDR1 and CDR2 (germline): MDHEN, SYDVKM. V was pared by 8 bases and J by 2 bases, with 3 bases of the junction left unmatched. Written as DNA, the CDR3 is TGTGCCAGCGGACAGGGGGCCGTCACAGATACGCAGTATTTT. It specifies CASGQGAVTDTQYF.